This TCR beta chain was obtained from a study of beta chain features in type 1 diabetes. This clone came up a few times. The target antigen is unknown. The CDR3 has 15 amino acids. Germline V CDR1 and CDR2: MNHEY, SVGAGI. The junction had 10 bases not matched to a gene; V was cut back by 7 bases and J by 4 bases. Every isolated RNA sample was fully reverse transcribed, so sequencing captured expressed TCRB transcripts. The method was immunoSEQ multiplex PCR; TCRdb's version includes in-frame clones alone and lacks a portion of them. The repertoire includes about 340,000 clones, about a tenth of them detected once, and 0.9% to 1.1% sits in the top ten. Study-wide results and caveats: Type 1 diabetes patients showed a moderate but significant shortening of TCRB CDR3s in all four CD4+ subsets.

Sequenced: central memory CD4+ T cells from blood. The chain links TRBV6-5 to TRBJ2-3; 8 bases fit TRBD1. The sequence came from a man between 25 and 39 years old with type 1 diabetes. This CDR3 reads CASTKPGGGADTQYF. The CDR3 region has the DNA TGTGCCAGCACCAAGCCAGGGGGCGGGGCAGATACGCAGTATTTT.